This entry is about one TCR beta chain. Researchers made TCR beta libraries by using iRepertoire HTBI primers and running Arm-PCR on CDR3 regions. TCRdb re-called the multiplex PCR reads with MiXCR, one entry per CDR3 protein. In the table there are some 440,000 distinct CDR3 sequences, more than 20% of which are singletons. This sample stems from a study of regulatory T cells in long-lasting Graves disease. Overall study context: The criterion for persistent Graves' disease was over 5 years of antithyroid drugs with positive TSH receptor antibodies.

Germline V gene lookup returns CDR1 MNHEY and CDR2 SVGAGI. CDR3 size: 14 residues. V shed 4 bases and J shed 3 bases, with 12 bases lying between them. The time point is: persistent/refractory GD, antithyroid drugs over 5 years with positive TRAb. Scientists built the TCR library using RNA that was extracted from PBMCs. The specimen comprised peripheral blood mononuclear cells (PBMCs), sampled when the disease was refractory, from a patient treated with antithyroid drugs. This rearrangement joins TRBV6-5 to TRBJ1-2; no clear D. The TCR originated in a female donor with Graves disease. The CDR3 is CASSSISVHYGYTF. The CDR3 nucleotides are TGTGCCAGCAGTTCCATCTCGGTCCACTATGGCTACACCTTC.